This is a list of T cell receptor beta chains from one sample in a study of T cell responses to AZD1222 COVID-19 vaccine. Sequenced by immunoSEQ multiplex PCR; TCRdb stores in-frame clones only, minus some. The profile covers 100,000 to 150,000 clones, with 92% appearing a single time and about 1.1% taken by the ten largest. The sample was peripheral blood, taken on day 0 of AZD1222 vaccination. The source of these receptors is an adult in good health. Both conserved end residues are part of each CDR3. The D gene is left open where the match is weak.

CDR3 length	J gene	D gene	V gene	CDR3 DNA	CDR3 protein
16	TRBJ2-1	TRBD2	TRBV2	TGTGCCAGCAGTCCCTCTAGCGGGAGGAGGGGTAATGAGCAGTTCTTC	CASSPSSGRRGNEQFF
12	TRBJ1-1	-	TRBV2	TGTGCCAGCGACCTACGGAACACTGAAGCTTTCTTT	CASDLRNTEAFF
12	TRBJ1-2	-	TRBV19	TGTGCCAGTAGCCGGGCCGGCTATGGCTACACCTTC	CASSRAGYGYTF
18	TRBJ2-6	TRBD1	TRBV30	TGTGCCTGCCTCCGGGACAGGGCCCCCAGGCACTGGGCCAACGTCCTGACTTTC	CACLRDRAPRHWANVLTF
19	TRBJ2-5	-	TRBV21-1	TGTGCCAGCAGCAAACCTTGTCGACAGGGCTTGGCAGCTATAGAGACCCAGTACTTC	CASSKPCRQGLAAIETQYF
13	TRBJ2-2	-	TRBV9	TGTGCCAGCAGCATTCGGAACACCGGGGAGCTGTTTTTT	CASSIRNTGELFF
15	TRBJ2-3	TRBD1	TRBV7-9	TGTGCCAGCAGCCGAGACAGGGGTCTCGTAGATACGCAGTATTTT	CASSRDRGLVDTQYF
16	TRBJ2-7	TRBD2	TRBV7-2	TGTGCCAGCAGCTCCCTGGGACTAGCGGGAGGGTACGAGCAGTACTTC	CASSSLGLAGGYEQYF
15	TRBJ1-2	-	TRBV6-5	TGTGCCAGCCGCGAACCAGGCAGGGCGGACTATGGCTACACCTTC	CASREPGRADYGYTF
15	TRBJ1-6	-	TRBV2	TGTGCCAGCAGGAAACAGGGTTCCTATAATTCACCCCTCCACTTT	CASRKQGSYNSPLHF